This passage covers 13 T cell receptor beta chains from one sample sequenced in a study of cytomegalovirus exposure and HLA in healthy donors. The PCR had 60 Vbeta and 13 Jbeta primers. Profiling relied on immunoSEQ multiplex PCR, and the TCRdb table lists in-frame clones only, not all of them. The sample has roughly 190,000 clones; roughly an eighth are singletons. Sequenced material: PBMCs. These TCRs come from a man between 45 and 60 years old in good health and CMV-seropositive.

CDR3: CASRETGENGYTF. CDR3 nucleotides: TGCGCCAGCAGGGAGACGGGGGAGAATGGCTACACCTTC. The chain recombines TRBV10-2 with TRBJ1-2, with a tentative D call TRBD1 (5 bases). The CDR3 has 13 amino acids. Germline loops: CDR1 WSHSY, CDR2 SAAADI. The V end was cut by 6 bases, the J end by 6 bases, with 14 bases between.

V and J are TRBV9 and TRBJ2-3; tentatively, D is TRBD1 (6 bases). In germline, CDR1 is SGDLS, CDR2 YYNGEE. Trimming cost V 2 bases and J 7 bases, with 11 bases left between them. This CDR3 has 13 residues. CDR3 residues: CASSVTGRNTQYF. The CDR3 DNA is TGTGCCAGCAGCGTGACAGGTAGGAATACGCAGTATTTT.

The V call is TRBV6-5, the J call TRBJ2-7; D gene unclear. Trimming shortened V by 4 bases and J by 7 bases, and 17 bases separated the two germline ends. The length of the CDR3 is 14 residues. Germline values: CDR1 MNHEY, CDR2 SVGAGI. In nucleotides, the CDR3 is TGTGCCAGCAGTTTTCGTGACTCGAGCCGGGAGCAGTACTTC. Its protein is CASSFRDSSREQYF.

The rearrangement uses TRBV5-1 and TRBJ2-6; weak D call: TRBD1 (6 bases). V was pared by 0 bases and J by 0 bases, with 10 bases between. The CDR3 contains 17 residues. The germline gives CDR1 SGHRS, CDR2 YFSETQ. In DNA, the CDR3 is TGCGCCAGCAGCTTGGTAGGACAGAGCTCTGGGGCCAACGTCCTGACTTTC. Translation gives CASSLVGQSSGANVLTF.

This chain joins TRBV19 and TRBJ2-5; TRBD1 aligns across 8 bases. The junction had 12 bases not matched to a gene; V was cut back by 3 bases and J by 9 bases. The CDR3 runs 15 residues. Germline lookup yields CDR1 LNHDA and CDR2 SQIVND (reference sequence). As DNA, the CDR3 is TGTGCCAGTAGTATTAGACAGGGGAATCGGGACTCCCAGTACTTC. Translation gives CASSIRQGNRDSQYF.

This chain links TRBV6-1 with TRBJ2-7; 9 bases align to TRBD2. Germline V CDR1 and CDR2: MNHNS, SASEGT. V was clipped by 5 bases and J by 0 bases; unmatched bases: 5. The length of the CDR3 is 15 residues. The CDR3 is CASSKTSGFSYEQYV. Here the CDR3 DNA reads TGTGCCAGCAGTAAAACTAGCGGGTTCTCCTACGAGCAGTACGTC.

This chain uses TRBV21-1 with TRBJ2-7; TRBD1, the table's D call, lacks a check against the DNA. TRBV21-1 is described as a pseudogene. The CDR3 totals 17 residues. The CDR3 region has the DNA TGTGCCAGCAGGAGGGCAGGGGGCCCAGGAATCACCTACGAGCAGTACTTC. This sequence encodes CASRRAGGPGITYEQYF.

Only a few counts were recorded for this clone. The chain employs TRBV29-1 and TRBJ1-3; maybe TRBD1 (5 bases). Germline lookup yields CDR1 SQVTM and CDR2 ANQGSEA. V lost 3 bases and J 4 bases, leaving 10 bases between the germline ends. The CDR3 has 13 residues. CDR3: CSVEKAGGNTIYF. CDR3 bases: TGCAGCGTTGAGAAGGCAGGGGGAAACACCATATATTTT.

This clone showed up just a few times. The chain carries TRBV7-2 and TRBJ2-1; 10 bases are shared with TRBD2. Germline V gives CDR1 SGHTA, CDR2 FQGNSA. This CDR3 spans 16 amino acids. Trimming cost V 5 bases and J 7 bases; bases outside gene matches: 11. The DNA of the CDR3 is TGTGCCAGCAGCCAGAAAAGCGGGGGGGCAGATAATGAGCAGTTCTTC. Translated, it gives CASSQKSGGADNEQFF. The whole variable domain, remainder taken from reference TRBV7-2 and TRBJ2-1, is GAGVSQSPSNKVTEKGKDVELRCDPISGHTALYWYRQSLGQGLEFLIYFQGNSAPDKSGLPSDRFSAERTGGSVSTLTIQRTQQEDSAVYLCASSQKSGGADNEQFFGPGTRLTVL.

This clone has more than one count but fewer than ten. The J gene is TRBJ1-3, the V gene TRBV4-1; a possible D gene is TRBD1 (5 bases). CDR3 length: 15 residues. The germline CDR1 and CDR2 sequences are MGHRA and YSYEKL. Trimming took off 8 bases at V and 1 base at J, with 15 bases between the two ends. The CDR3 bases are TGCGCCAGCCCGCCCCGAAGACAGTCTGGAAACACCATATATTTT. Its protein product is CASPPRRQSGNTIYF.

V and J are TRBV5-1 and TRBJ2-3; tentative D call: TRBD1 (5 bases). This CDR3 is built from 17 residues. CDR1 is SGHRS, CDR2 YFSETQ, per germline. Trimming shortened V by 0 bases and J by 2 bases, and 16 bases separated the two germline ends. CDR3 nucleotide sequence: TGCGCCAGCAGCTTGGCCTTGGTACAGGCGAACACAGATACGCAGTATTTT. Its translation is CASSLALVQANTDTQYF.

This chain connects TRBV27 to TRBJ1-2, with TRBD1 identical over 9 bases. CDR1 is MNHEY, CDR2 SMNVEV, per germline (reference sequence). This CDR3 region has 15 residues. J gave up 3 bases and V 8 bases, and 10 bases lay outside the gene matches. As DNA, the CDR3 is TGTGCCAGCGCCCCAACACAGGGGGCTTACTATGGCTACACCTTC. Residues: CASAPTQGAYYGYTF.

The chain combines TRBV7-9 with TRBJ2-3, with 7 nucleotides matching TRBD1. The CDR3 has 15 amino acids. Trimming cost V 3 bases and J 1 base; bases outside gene matches: 4. From germline, CDR1 is SEHNR and CDR2 FQNEAQ (reference sequence). The CDR3 region is CASSFPTGRTDTQYF. DNA for the CDR3: TGTGCCAGCAGCTTCCCGACAGGGCGCACAGATACGCAGTATTTT.